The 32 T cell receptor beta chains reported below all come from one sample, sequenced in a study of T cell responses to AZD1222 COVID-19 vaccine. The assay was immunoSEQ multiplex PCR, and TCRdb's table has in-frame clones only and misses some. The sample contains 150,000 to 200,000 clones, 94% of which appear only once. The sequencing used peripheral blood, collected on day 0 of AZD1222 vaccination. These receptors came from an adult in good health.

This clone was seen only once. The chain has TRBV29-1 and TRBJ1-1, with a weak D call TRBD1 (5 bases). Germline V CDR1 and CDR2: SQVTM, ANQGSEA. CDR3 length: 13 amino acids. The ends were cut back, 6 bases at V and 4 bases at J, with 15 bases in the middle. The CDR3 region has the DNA TGCAGCGTCCGCCGTGGGGGGACCACTGAAGCTTTCTTT. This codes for CSVRRGGTTEAFF.

CDR3 nucleotides: TGTGCCAGCAGCCCCCGACTAGCGGGATCCTACAATGAGCAGTTCTTC. This encodes CASSPRLAGSYNEQFF. V gene TRBV7-9 combines with J gene TRBJ2-1; 11 bases agree with TRBD2. Per germline, CDR1 SEHNR and CDR2 FQNEAQ (reference sequence). The V and J ends lost 5 bases and 1 base, in that order; junction bases with no gene match: 4. The CDR3 covers 16 residues.

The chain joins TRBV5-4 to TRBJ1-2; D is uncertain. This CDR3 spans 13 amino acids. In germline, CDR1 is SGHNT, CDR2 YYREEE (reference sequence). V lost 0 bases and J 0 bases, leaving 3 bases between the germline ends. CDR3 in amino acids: CASSLEPNYGYTF. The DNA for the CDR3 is TGTGCCAGCAGCTTGGAACCTAACTATGGCTACACCTTC.

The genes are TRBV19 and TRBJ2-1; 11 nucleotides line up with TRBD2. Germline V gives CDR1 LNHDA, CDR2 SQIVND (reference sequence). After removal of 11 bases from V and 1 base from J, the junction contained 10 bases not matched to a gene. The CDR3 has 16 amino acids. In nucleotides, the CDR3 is TGTGCCCAGCACTGGCTAGCGGGAGGTTCCTACAATGAGCAGTTCTTC. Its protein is CAQHWLAGGSYNEQFF. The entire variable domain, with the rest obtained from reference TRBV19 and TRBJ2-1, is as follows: DGGITQSPKYLFRKEGQNVTLSCEQNLNHDAMYWYRQDPGQGLRLIYYSQIVNDFQKGDIAEGYSVSREKKESFPLTVTSAQKNPTAFYLCAQHWLAGGSYNEQFFGPGTRLTVL.

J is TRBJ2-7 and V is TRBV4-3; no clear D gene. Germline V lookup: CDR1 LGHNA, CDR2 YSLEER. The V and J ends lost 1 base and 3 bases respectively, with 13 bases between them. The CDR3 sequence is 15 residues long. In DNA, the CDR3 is TGCGCCAGCAGCCAAGTGAAGGGCCCCCTCTACGAGCAGTACTTC. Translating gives CASSQVKGPLYEQYF.

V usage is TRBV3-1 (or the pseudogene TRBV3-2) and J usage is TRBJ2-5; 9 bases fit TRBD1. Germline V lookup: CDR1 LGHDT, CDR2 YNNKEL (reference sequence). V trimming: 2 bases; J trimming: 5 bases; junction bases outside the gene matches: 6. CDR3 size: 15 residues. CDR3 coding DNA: TGTGCCAGCAGCCAACGTCACAGGGGGCTGGAGACCCAGTACTTC. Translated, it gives CASSQRHRGLETQYF.

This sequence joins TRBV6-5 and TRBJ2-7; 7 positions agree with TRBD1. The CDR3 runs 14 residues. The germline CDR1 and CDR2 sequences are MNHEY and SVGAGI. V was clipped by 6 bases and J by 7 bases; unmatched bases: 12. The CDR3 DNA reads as TGTGCCAGCAGCCCAGGACAGGTTGGCTTTGAGCAGTACTTC. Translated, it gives CASSPGQVGFEQYF.

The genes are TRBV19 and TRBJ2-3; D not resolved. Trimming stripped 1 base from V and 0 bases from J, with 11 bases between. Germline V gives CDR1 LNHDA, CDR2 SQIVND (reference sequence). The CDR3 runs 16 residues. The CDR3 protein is CASSIAPGPSTDTQYF. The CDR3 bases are TGTGCCAGTAGTATAGCCCCGGGCCCTAGCACAGATACGCAGTATTTT.

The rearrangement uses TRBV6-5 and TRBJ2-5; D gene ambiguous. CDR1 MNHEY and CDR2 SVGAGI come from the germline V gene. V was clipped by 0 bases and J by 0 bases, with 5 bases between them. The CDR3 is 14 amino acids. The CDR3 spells CASSYSYNQETQYF. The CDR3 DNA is TGTGCCAGCAGTTACTCTTACAACCAAGAGACCCAGTACTTC.

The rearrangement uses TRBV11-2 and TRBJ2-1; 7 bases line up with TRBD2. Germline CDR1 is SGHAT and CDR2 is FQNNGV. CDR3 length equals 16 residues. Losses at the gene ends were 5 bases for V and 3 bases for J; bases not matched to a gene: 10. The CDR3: CASSPSSAGIYNEQFF. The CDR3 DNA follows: TGTGCCAGCAGCCCCTCATCAGCGGGGATCTACAATGAGCAGTTCTTC.

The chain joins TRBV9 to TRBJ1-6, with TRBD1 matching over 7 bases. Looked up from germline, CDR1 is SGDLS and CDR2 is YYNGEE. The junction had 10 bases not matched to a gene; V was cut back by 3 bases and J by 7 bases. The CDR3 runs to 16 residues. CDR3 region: CASSEEDRFGNSPLHF. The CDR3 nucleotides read TGTGCCAGCAGCGAAGAGGACAGGTTTGGGAATTCACCCCTCCACTTT.

The CDR3 DNA is TGTGCCAGCAGCCCGCCAGCGGGATTGCGCTCGACCGGGGAGCTGTTTTTT. Translation gives CASSPPAGLRSTGELFF. The rearrangement links TRBV27 to TRBJ2-2; 7 bases line up with TRBD2. CDR3 length equals 17 residues. V trimming: 6 bases; J trimming: 5 bases; junction bases outside the gene matches: 15. Looked up from germline, CDR1 is MNHEY and CDR2 is SMNVEV (reference sequence).

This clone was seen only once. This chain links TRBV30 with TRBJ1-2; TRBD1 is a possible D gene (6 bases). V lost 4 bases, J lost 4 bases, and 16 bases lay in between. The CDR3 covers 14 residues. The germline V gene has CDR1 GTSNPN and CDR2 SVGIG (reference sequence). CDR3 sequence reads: CAWTVRGAGYGYTF. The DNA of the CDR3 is TGTGCCTGGACCGTACGGGGGGCCGGCTATGGCTACACCTTC.

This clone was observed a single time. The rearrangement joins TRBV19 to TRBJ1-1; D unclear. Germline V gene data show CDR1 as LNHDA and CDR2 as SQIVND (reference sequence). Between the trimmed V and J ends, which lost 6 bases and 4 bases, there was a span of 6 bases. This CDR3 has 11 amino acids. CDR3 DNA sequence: TGTGCCAGTAGAGTTGCCACTGAAGCTTTCTTT. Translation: CASRVATEAFF. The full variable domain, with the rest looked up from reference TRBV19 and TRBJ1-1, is DGGITQSPKYLFRKEGQNVTLSCEQNLNHDAMYWYRQDPGQGLRLIYYSQIVNDFQKGDIAEGYSVSREKKESFPLTVTSAQKNPTAFYLCASRVATEAFFGQGTRLTVV.

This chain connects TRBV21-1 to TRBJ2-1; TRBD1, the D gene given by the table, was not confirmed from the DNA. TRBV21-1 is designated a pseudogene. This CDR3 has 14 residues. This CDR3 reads CASSKDDSDNEQFF. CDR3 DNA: TGTGCCAGCAGCAAAGACGACAGCGACAATGAGCAGTTCTTC.

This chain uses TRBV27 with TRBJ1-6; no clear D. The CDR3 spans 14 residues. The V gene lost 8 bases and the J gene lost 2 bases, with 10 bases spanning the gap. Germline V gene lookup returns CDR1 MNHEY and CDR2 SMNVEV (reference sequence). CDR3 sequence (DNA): TGTGCCAGCCGGGTGGGTACCTATAATTCACCCCTCCACTTT. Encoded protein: CASRVGTYNSPLHF.

This chain's CDR3 is CASSQDRGLNTEAFF. The DNA of the CDR3 is TGCGCCAGCAGCCAAGATCGGGGATTGAACACTGAAGCTTTCTTT. This rearrangement joins TRBV4-1 to TRBJ1-1; D is unclear. The V gene lost 0 bases and the J gene lost 0 bases, with 8 bases spanning the gap. CDR1 is MGHRA, CDR2 YSYEKL, per germline. This CDR3 contains 15 residues.

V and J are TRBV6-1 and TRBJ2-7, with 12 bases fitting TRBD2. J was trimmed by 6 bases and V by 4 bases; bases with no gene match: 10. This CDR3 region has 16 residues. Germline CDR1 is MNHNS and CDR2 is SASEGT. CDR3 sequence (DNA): TGTGCCAGCAGTGGTGCGGGACTAGCGGGTCAACGCGAGCAGTACTTC. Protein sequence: CASSGAGLAGQREQYF.

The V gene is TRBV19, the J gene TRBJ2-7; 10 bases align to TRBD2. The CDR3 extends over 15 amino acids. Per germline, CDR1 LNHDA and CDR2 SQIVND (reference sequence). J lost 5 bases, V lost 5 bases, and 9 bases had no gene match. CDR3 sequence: CASSLAGTSDHEQYF. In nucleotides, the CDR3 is TGTGCCAGTAGTTTAGCCGGGACTAGCGACCACGAGCAGTACTTC.

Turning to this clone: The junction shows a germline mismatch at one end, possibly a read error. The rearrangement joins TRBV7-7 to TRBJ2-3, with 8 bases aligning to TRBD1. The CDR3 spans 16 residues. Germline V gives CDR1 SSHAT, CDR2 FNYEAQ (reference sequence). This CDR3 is CASSLGAGGRTDTQYF. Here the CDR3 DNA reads TGTGCTAGCAGCTTAGGGGCAGGGGGCAGAACAGATACGCAGTATTTT. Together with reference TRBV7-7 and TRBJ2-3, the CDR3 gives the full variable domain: GAGVSQSPRYKVTKRGQDVTLRCDPISSHATLYWYQQALGQGPEFLTYFNYEAQPDKSGLPSDRFSAERPEGSISTLTIQRTEQRDSAMYRCASSLGAGGRTDTQYFGPGTRLTVL.

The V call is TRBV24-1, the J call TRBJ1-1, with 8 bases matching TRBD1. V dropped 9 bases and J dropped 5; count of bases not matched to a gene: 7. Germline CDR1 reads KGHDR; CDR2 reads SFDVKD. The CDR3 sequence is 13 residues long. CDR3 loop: CATQDRVSTEAFF. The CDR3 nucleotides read TGTGCCACCCAGGACAGGGTGAGTACTGAAGCTTTCTTT.

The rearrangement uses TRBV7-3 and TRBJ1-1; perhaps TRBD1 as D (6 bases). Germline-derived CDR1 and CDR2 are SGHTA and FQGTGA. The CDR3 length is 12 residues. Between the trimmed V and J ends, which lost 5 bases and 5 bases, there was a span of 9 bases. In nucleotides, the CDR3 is TGTGCCAGCAGCACCACAGGGACTGAAGCTTTCTTT. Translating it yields CASSTTGTEAFF. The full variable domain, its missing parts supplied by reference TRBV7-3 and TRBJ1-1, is GAGVSQTPSNKVTEKGKYVELRCDPISGHTALYWYRQSLGQGPEFLIYFQGTGAADDSGLPNDRFFAVRPEGSVSTLKIQRTERGDSAVYLCASSTTGTEAFFGQGTRLTVV.

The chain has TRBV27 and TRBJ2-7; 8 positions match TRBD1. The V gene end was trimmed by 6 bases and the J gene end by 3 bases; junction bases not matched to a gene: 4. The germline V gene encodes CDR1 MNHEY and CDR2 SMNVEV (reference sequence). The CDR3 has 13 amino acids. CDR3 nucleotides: TGTGCCAGCAGCGACAGGGGTGACTACGAGCAGTACTTC. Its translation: CASSDRGDYEQYF.

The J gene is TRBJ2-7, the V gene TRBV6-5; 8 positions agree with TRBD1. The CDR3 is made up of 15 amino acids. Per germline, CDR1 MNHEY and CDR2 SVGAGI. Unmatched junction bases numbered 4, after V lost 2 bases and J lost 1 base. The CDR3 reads CASSYPGQGSYEQYF. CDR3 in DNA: TGTGCCAGCAGTTACCCAGGACAGGGTTCCTACGAGCAGTACTTC.

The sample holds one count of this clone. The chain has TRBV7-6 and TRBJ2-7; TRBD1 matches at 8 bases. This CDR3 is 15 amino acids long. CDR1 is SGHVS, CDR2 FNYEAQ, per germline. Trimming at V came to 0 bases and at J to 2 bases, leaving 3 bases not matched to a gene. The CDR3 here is CASSLARGQAYEQYF. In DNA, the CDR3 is TGTGCCAGCAGCTTAGCGCGGGGACAGGCCTACGAGCAGTACTTC.

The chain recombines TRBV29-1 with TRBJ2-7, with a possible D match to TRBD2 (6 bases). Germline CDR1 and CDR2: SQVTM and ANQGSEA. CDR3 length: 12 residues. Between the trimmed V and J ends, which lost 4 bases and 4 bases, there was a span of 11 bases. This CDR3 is CSVVGRGYEQYF. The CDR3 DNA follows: TGCAGCGTTGTAGGTCGGGGGTACGAGCAGTACTTC.

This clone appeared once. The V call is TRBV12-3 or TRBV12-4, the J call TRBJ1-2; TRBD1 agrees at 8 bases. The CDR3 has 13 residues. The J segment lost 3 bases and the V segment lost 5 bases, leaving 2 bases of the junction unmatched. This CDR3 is CASSDRGHYGYTF. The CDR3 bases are TGTGCCAGCAGTGACAGGGGTCACTATGGCTACACCTTC.

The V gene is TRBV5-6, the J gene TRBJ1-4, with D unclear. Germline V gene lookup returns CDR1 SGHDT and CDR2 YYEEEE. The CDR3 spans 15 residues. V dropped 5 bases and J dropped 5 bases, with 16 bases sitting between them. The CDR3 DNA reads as TGTGCCAGCAGACCTGTAGGGAAGGAGAATGAAAAACTGTTTTTT. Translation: CASRPVGKENEKLFF.

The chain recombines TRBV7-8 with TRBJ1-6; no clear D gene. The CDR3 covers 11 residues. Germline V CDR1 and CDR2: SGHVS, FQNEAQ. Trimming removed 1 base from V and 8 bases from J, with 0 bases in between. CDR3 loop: CASSLDSPLHF. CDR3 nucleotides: TGTGCCAGCAGCTTAGATTCACCCCTCCACTTT.

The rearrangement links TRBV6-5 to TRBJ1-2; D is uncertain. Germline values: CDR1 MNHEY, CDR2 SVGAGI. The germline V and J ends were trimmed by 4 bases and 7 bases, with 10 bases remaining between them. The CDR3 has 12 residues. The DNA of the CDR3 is TGTGCCAGCAGTTCCAGTGGCGGTGGCTACACCTTC. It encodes CASSSSGGGYTF.

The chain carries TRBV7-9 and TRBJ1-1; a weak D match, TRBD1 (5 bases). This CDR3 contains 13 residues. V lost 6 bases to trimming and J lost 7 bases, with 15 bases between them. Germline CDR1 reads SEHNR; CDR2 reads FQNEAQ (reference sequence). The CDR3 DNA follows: TGTGCCAGCAGTTCGGGGGTGGGAGTTGAAGCTTTCTTT. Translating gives CASSSGVGVEAFF.

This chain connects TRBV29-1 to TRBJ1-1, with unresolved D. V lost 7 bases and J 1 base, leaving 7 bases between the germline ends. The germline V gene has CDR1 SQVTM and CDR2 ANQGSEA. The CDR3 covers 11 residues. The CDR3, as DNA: TGCAGCGGAAAATGGAACACTGAAGCTTTCTTT. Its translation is CSGKWNTEAFF.